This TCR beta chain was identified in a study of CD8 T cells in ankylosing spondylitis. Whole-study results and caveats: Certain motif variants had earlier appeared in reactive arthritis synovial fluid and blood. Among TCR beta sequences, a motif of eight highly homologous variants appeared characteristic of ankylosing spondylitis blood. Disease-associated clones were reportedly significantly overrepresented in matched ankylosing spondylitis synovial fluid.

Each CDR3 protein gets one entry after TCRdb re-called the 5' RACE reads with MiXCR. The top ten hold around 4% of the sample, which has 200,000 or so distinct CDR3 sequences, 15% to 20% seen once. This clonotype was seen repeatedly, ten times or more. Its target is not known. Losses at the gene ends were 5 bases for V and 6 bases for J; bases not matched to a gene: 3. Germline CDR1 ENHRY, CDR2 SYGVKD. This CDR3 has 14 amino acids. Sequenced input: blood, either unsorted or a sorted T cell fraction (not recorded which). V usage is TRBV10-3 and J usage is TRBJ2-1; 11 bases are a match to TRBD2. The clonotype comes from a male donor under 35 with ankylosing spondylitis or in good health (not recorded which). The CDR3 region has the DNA TGTGCCATCAGTCCGGGACTAGCGGTCAATGAGCAGTTCTTC. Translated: CAISPGLAVNEQFF.